Shown below are 2 T cell receptor beta chains from a single sample sequenced in a study of blood T cell repertoires in COVID-19. Using immunoSEQ multiplex PCR, the repertoire was profiled, and TCRdb retains in-frame clones only, with some absent. The repertoire consists of around 300,000 clones, with around 89% occurring once and the leading ten covering around 4.5%. Sample: PBMCs or T cells enriched from blood (not recorded which). The receptors derive from a young woman with acute COVID-19.

This chain uses TRBV2 with TRBJ2-5; no definite D call. Trimming removed 8 bases at V and 0 bases at J, with 10 bases between. CDR1 and CDR2 from the germline V gene are SNHLY and FYNNEI. The CDR3 runs 13 residues. The CDR3 here is CASLRMYQETQYF. DNA of the CDR3: TGTGCCAGCTTGCGGATGTACCAAGAGACCCAGTACTTC.

The chain has TRBV5-1 and TRBJ1-4; D may be TRBD1 (5 bases). V gave up 7 bases and J gave up 4 bases, with 14 bases separating them. CDR3 length equals 14 residues. Germline CDR1 is SGHRS and CDR2 is YFSETQ. This CDR3 is CASRPGGLNEKLFF. CDR3 DNA: TGCGCCAGCCGACCGGGGGGACTTAATGAAAAACTGTTTTTT.